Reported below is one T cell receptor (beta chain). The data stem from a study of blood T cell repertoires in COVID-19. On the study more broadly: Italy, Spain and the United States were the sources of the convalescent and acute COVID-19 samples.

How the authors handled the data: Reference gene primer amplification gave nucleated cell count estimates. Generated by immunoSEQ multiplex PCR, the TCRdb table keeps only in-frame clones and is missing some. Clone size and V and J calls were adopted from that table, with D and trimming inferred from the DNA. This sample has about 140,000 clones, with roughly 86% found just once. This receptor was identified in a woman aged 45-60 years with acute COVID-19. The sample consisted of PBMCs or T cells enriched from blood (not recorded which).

Here the CDR3 reads CASSGGLAGLQNIQYF. CDR3 DNA: TGTGCCAGCAGCGGGGGGCTAGCGGGGTTACAAAACATTCAGTACTTC. This chain uses TRBV7-2 with TRBJ2-4; 9 bases map to TRBD2. The J segment lost 5 bases and the V segment lost 5 bases, leaving 10 bases of the junction unmatched. The CDR3 length is 16 residues. Germline assignment: CDR1 SGHTA and CDR2 FQGNSA. Drawing the rest from reference TRBV7-2 and TRBJ2-4, the complete variable domain is GAGVSQSPSNKVTEKGKDVELRCDPISGHTALYWYRQSLGQGLEFLIYFQGNSAPDKSGLPSDRFSAERTGGSVSTLTIQRTQQEDSAVYLCASSGGLAGLQNIQYFGAGTRLSVL.